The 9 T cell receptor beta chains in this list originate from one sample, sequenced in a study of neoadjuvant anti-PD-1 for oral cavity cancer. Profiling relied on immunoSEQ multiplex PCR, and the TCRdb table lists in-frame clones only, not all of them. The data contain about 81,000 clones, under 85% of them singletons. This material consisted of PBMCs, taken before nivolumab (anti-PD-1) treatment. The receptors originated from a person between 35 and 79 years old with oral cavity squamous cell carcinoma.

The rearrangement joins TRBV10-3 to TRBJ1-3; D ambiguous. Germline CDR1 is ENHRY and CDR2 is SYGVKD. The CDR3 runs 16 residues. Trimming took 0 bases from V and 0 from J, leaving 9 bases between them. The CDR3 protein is CAISESPMRSGNTIYF. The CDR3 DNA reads TGTGCCATCAGTGAGTCGCCCATGCGCTCTGGAAACACCATATATTTT.

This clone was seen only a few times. As DNA, the CDR3 is TGTGCCATCTCGTCAGGGCCCAATCAGCCCCAGCATTTT. Translation: CAISSGPNQPQHF. V and J are TRBV27 and TRBJ1-5; possibly TRBD1 for D (5 bases). The CDR3 has 13 amino acids. Trimming took 10 bases from V and 3 from J, leaving 13 bases between them. The germline V gene has CDR1 MNHEY and CDR2 SMNVEV (reference sequence).

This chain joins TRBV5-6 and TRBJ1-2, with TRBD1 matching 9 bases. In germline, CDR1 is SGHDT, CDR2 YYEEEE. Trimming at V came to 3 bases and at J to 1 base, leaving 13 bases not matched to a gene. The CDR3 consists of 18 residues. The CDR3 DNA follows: TGTGCCAGCAGCTCTTTGTGGGGACAGGGATATGGTAACTATGGCTACACCTTC. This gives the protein CASSSLWGQGYGNYGYTF.

The chain's CDR3 is CASSLWGANNEQFF. As DNA, the CDR3 is TGTGCCAGCAGTCTCTGGGGGGCGAACAATGAGCAGTTCTTC. The chain recombines TRBV25-1 with TRBJ2-1; D is possibly TRBD1 or TRBD2 (6 bases each). In germline, CDR1 is MGHDK, CDR2 SYGVNS. The CDR3 extends over 14 amino acids. V lost 5 bases and J lost 5, with 13 bases in between.

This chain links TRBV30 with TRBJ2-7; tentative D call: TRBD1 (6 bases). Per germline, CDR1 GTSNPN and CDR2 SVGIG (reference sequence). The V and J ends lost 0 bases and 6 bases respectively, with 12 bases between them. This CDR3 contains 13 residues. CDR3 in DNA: TGTGCCTGGAGTGTACAGGGTCCGCGCGAGCAGTACTTC. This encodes CAWSVQGPREQYF.

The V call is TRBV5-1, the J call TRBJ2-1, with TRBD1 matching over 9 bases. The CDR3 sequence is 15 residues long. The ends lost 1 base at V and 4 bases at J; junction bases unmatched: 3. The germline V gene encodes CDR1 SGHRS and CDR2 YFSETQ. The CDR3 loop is CASSLTGQGYNEQFF. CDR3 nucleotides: TGCGCCAGCAGCTTGACGGGACAGGGTTACAATGAGCAGTTCTTC.

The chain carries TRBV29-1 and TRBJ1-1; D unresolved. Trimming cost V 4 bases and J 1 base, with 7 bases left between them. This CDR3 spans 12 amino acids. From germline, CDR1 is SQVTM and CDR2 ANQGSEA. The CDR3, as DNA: TGCAGCGTTGGAGGGAAGAACACTGAAGCTTTCTTT. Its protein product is CSVGGKNTEAFF.

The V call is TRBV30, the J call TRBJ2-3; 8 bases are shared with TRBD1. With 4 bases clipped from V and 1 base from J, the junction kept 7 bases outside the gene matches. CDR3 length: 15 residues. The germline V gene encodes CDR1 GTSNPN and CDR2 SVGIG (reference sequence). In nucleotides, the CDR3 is TGTGCCTGGACTTCCGGGACAGGAGGCACAGATACGCAGTATTTT. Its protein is CAWTSGTGGTDTQYF. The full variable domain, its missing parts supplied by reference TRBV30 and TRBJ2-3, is SQTIHQWPATLVQPVGSPLSLECTVEGTSNPNLYWYRQAAGRGLQLLFYSVGIGQISSEVPQNLSASRPQDRQFILSSKKLLLSDSGFYLCAWTSGTGGTDTQYFGPGTRLTVL.

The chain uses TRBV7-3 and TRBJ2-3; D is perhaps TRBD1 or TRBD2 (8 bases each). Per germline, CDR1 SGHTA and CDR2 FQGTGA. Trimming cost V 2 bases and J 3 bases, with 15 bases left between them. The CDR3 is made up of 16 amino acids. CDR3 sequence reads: CASSLSGGGRTDTQYF. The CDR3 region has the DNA TGTGCCAGCAGCTTATCAGGGGGCGGGAGGACAGATACGCAGTATTTT.